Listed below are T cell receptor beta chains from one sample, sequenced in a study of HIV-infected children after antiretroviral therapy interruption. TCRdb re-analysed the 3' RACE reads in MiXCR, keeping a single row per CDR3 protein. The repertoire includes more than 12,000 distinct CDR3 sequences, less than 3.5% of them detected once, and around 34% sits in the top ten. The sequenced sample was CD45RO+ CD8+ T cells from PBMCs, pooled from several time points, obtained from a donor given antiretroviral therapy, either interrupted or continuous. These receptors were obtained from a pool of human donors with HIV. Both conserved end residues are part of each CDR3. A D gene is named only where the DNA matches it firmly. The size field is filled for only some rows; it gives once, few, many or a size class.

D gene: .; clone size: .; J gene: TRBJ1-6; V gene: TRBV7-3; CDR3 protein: CASSLGGNSPLHF; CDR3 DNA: TGTGCCAGCAGCTTAGGTGGTAATTCACCCCTCCACTTT
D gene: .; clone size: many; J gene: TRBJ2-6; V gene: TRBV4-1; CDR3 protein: CASSQGQAYSGANVLTF; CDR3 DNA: TGCGCCAGCAGCCAAGGACAGGCCTACTCTGGGGCCAACGTCCTGACTTTC
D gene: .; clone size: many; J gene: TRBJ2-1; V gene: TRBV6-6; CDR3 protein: CASRAYNEQFF; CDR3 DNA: TGTGCCAGTCGGGCCTACAATGAGCAGTTCTTC
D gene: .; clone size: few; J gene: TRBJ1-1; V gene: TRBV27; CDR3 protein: CASSLGEPGATEAFF; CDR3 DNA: TGTGCCAGCAGTTTAGGTGAGCCAGGGGCCACTGAAGCTTTCTTT
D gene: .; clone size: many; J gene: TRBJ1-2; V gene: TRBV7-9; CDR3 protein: CASRPRDDYGYTF; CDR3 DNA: TGTGCCAGCAGGCCCAGGGACGACTATGGCTACACCTTC
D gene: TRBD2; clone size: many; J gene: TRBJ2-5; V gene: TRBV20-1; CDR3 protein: CSRSGTRESETQYF; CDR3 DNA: TGCAGCCGCTCGGGGACTAGGGAGTCAGAGACCCAGTACTTC
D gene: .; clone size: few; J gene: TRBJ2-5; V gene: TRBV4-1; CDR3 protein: CASSQAGKQQTQYF; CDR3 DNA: TGCGCCAGCAGCCAAGCTGGCAAGCAGCAGACCCAGTACTTC
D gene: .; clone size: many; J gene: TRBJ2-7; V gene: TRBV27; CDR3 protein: CASSLFRDYEQYF; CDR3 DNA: TGTGCCAGCAGTTTATTCCGGGACTACGAGCAGTACTTC
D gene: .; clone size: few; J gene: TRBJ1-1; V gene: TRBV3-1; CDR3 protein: CASSQGFMVPTEAFF; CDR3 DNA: TGTGCCAGCAGCCAGGGCTTCATGGTGCCCACTGAAGCTTTCTTT
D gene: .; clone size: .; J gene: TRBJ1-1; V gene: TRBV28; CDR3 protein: CATIDTEAFF; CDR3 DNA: TGTGCCACGATCGACACTGAAGCTTTCTTT
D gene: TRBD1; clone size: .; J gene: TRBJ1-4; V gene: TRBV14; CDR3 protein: CASSHGTEHEKLFF; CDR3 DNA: TGTGCCAGCAGCCACGGGACAGAACATGAAAAACTGTTTTTT
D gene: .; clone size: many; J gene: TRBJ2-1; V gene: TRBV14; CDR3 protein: CASSQGGEQFF; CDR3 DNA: TGTGCCAGCAGCCAAGGGGGTGAGCAGTTCTTC
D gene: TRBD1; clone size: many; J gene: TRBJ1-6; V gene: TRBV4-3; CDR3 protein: CASSLGTGQGLNSPLHF; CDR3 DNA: TGCGCCAGCAGCCTAGGGACCGGACAGGGCCTTAATTCACCCCTCCACTTT
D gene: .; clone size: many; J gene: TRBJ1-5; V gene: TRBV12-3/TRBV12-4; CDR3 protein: CASSFHGNQPQHF; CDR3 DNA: TGTGCCAGCAGTTTCCATGGGAATCAGCCCCAGCATTTT
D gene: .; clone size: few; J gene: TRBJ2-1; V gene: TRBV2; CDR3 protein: CASMVPGLNEQFF; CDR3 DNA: TGTGCCAGCATGGTACCGGGTCTCAATGAGCAGTTCTTC
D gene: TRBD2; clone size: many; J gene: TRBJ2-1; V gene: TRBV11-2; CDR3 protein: CASSTEVAGRSYNEQFF; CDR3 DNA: TGTGCCAGCAGCACGGAAGTAGCGGGGCGCTCCTACAATGAGCAGTTCTTC
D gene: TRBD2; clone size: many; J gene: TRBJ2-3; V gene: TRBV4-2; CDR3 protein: CASSQGLAGGPDTQYF; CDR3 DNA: TGTGCCAGCAGCCAAGGACTAGCGGGGGGGCCAGATACGCAGTATTTT
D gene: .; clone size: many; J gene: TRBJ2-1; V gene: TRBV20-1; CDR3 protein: CSARDLPGLASSEQFF; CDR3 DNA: TGCAGTGCTAGAGATTTACCGGGACTTGCGTCTAGTGAGCAGTTCTTC
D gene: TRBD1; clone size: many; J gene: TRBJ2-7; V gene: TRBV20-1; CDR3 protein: CSARGQGQGGMPYEQYF; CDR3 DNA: TGCAGTGCTAGGGGCCAAGGACAGGGAGGAATGCCCTACGAGCAGTACTTC
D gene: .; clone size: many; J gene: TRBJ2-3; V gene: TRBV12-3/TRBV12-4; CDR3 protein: CASSFRDWPRDTQYF; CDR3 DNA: TGTGCCAGCAGTTTTAGGGACTGGCCGAGGGATACGCAGTATTTT
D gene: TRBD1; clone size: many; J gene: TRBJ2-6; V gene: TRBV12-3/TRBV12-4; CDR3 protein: CASSTSRDRGFAGANVLTF; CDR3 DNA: TGTGCCAGCAGTACAAGCCGGGACAGGGGTTTCGCTGGGGCCAACGTCCTGACTTTC
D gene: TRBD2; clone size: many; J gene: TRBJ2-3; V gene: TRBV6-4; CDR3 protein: CASSASGGADTQYF; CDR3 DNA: TGTGCCAGCAGTGCTAGCGGGGGGGCAGATACGCAGTATTTT
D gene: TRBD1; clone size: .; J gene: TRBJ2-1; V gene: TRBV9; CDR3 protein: CASSEQGDEQFF; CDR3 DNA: TGTGCCAGCAGCGAACAGGGGGATGAGCAGTTCTTC
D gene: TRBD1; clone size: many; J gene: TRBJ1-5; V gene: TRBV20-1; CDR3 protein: CSARHSDRESQPQHF; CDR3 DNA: TGCAGTGCTAGACATTCCGACAGGGAAAGTCAGCCCCAGCATTTT
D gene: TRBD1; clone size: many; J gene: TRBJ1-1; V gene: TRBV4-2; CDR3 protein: CASSQVGQGAENTEAFF; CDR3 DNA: TGTGCCAGCAGCCAAGTAGGGCAGGGGGCTGAGAACACTGAAGCTTTCTTT
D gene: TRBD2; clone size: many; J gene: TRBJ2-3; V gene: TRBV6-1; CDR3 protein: CASSPWRGAQDTQYF; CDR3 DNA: TGTGCCAGCAGTCCCTGGCGGGGGGCCCAAGATACGCAGTATTTT
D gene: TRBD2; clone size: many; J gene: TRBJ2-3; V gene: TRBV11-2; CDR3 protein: CASSFWGGEPDTQYF; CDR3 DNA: TGTGCCAGCAGCTTTTGGGGGGGGGAGCCAGATACGCAGTATTTT
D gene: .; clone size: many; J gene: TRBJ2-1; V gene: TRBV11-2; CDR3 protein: CASSQGNEQFF; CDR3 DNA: TGTGCCAGCAGCCAGGGAAATGAGCAGTTCTTC